This is a list of T cell receptor beta chains from one sample in a study of blood T cell repertoires in COVID-19. The table came from immunoSEQ multiplex PCR; TCRdb's copy has only in-frame clones and leaves some out. Counted here are hundreds of thousands of clones, around 91% occurring once; the ten biggest clones make up 0.95% to 1.1%. The specimen was PBMCs or T cells enriched from blood (not recorded which). The receptors derive from a man aged 18 to 29 who had recovered from COVID-19. Both conserved end residues are part of each CDR3. D genes are given only for firm matches. Clone size, where shown, is once, few, many, or a class for clones that have expanded.

-	15	TRBV5-1	TRBJ2-3	TRBD2	TGCGCCAGCAGCCCCCAGCGGGGGAGGTCAGATACGCAGTATTTT	CASSPQRGRSDTQYF
-	17	TRBV19	TRBJ1-5	-	TGTGCCAGCCACCCCCTAGATAAGGGAGGAGGTAATCAGCCCCAGCATTTT	CASHPLDKGGGNQPQHF
-	15	TRBV7-6	TRBJ2-7	TRBD2	TGTGCCAGCAGCTTAGCGATCGGGCGGGAGTACGAGCAGTACTTC	CASSLAIGREYEQYF
-	13	TRBV30	TRBJ2-1	TRBD2	TGTGCCTGGAGTACCAGCGGGGGTAATGAGCAGTTCTTC	CAWSTSGGNEQFF
-	13	TRBV19	TRBJ2-7	TRBD2	TGTGCCAGTAGTTCGGGGGGAGGGCACGAGCAGTACTTC	CASSSGGGHEQYF
-	14	TRBV12-2	TRBJ2-7	-	TGTGCAAGTCGCTTGTGGACAGGGTTCCACGAGCAGTACTTC	CASRLWTGFHEQYF
-	14	TRBV18	TRBJ2-2	TRBD1	TGTGCCAGCTCGGGACAGACATCCACCGGGGAGCTGTTTTTT	CASSGQTSTGELFF
-	16	TRBV15	TRBJ1-5	-	TGTGCCACCAGCAGGCCCGGGACATCCCTTAATCAGCCCCAGCATTTT	CATSRPGTSLNQPQHF
-	14	TRBV7-3	TRBJ2-7	-	TGTGCCAGCAGCCCGGACAGAGGAGGCTACGAGCAGTACTTC	CASSPDRGGYEQYF
-	16	TRBV27	TRBJ1-4	TRBD1	TGTGCCAGCAGTCCACAGGGGGCGAAGGTAAATGAAAAACTGTTTTTT	CASSPQGAKVNEKLFF
-	16	TRBV5-4	TRBJ2-3	TRBD2	TGTGCCAGCTCCCGGGAGGGCCAAATTGCCCCAGATACGCAGTATTTT	CASSREGQIAPDTQYF
-	13	TRBV25-1	TRBJ2-3	-	TGTGCCAGCAGTGGGACTAGCACAGATACGCAGTATTTT	CASSGTSTDTQYF
-	14	TRBV6-6	TRBJ2-5	-	TGTGCCAGCAGTTACTTACAGGGCTTTGGGACCCAGTACTTC	CASSYLQGFGTQYF
-	18	TRBV7-9	TRBJ2-4	TRBD1	TGTGCCAGCAGCTTAATCGGGACAGAGGTTGTGGACAAAAACATTCAGTACTTC	CASSLIGTEVVDKNIQYF
-	16	TRBV25-1	TRBJ1-2	TRBD1	TGTGCCAGCAGTGAAGGGACAGGAACAGCTAACTATGGCTACACCTTC	CASSEGTGTANYGYTF
-	12	TRBV7-3	TRBJ2-3	-	TGTGCCAGCAGCGACACCACAGATACGCAGTATTTT	CASSDTTDTQYF
-	14	TRBV25-1	TRBJ1-1	-	TGTGCCAGCAGCCTTGCTACTGAGAACACTGAAGCTTTCTTT	CASSLATENTEAFF
-	15	TRBV28	TRBJ2-7	-	TGTGCCAGCAGTTTATGGCAGGGACAAACCTACGAGCAGTACTTC	CASSLWQGQTYEQYF
-	18	TRBV18	TRBJ1-3	TRBD1	TGTGCCAGCTCCCCCTACCCGCTAACAGGGGACTCTGGAAACACCATATATTTT	CASSPYPLTGDSGNTIYF
-	17	TRBV5-1	TRBJ1-6	TRBD1	TGCGCCAGCAGCCAATCACCAGACAGGGCCTATAATTCACCCCTCCACTTT	CASSQSPDRAYNSPLHF
-	15	TRBV9	TRBJ2-1	-	TGTGCCAGCAGCGTACAGGGTAGCCCCTACAATGAGCAGTTCTTC	CASSVQGSPYNEQFF
-	14	TRBV7-8	TRBJ2-1	-	TGTGCCAGCAGCTTAGTCCCACAGGACAATGAGCAGTTCTTC	CASSLVPQDNEQFF
-	14	TRBV19	TRBJ1-5	-	TGTGCCACTGCCGGGGGAGGGGGTAATCAGCCCCAGCATTTT	CATAGGGGNQPQHF
few	14	TRBV28	TRBJ1-2	-	TGTGCCAGCAGTTTGGACATCTATAACTATGGCTACACCTTC	CASSLDIYNYGYTF
once	16	TRBV9	TRBJ2-5	TRBD1	TGTGCCAGCAGCGCGGTCGACAGGGAATTGGGAGAGACCCAGTACTTC	CASSAVDRELGETQYF
-	14	TRBV28	TRBJ2-1	TRBD2	TGTGCCAGCAGTTCCCCGATAGCGGGAAATGAGCAGTTCTTC	CASSSPIAGNEQFF
-	15	TRBV15	TRBJ1-3	-	TGTGCCACCAGCAGAGATCGTACAGAAGGAAACACCATATATTTT	CATSRDRTEGNTIYF
-	17	TRBV10-3	TRBJ2-2	TRBD2	TGTGCCATCGGGACTAGCGGGGGAATATTCGACACCGGGGAGCTGTTTTTT	CAIGTSGGIFDTGELFF
-	17	TRBV6-6	TRBJ1-6	-	TGTGCCAGCAGTCTAAGGACTGTGAGCTCCTATAATTCACCCCTCCACTTT	CASSLRTVSSYNSPLHF
-	16	TRBV14	TRBJ2-1	TRBD2	TGTGCCAGCAGCCGGAAGACTAGCGGGAAAATCAATGAGCAGTTCTTC	CASSRKTSGKINEQFF
few	16	TRBV11-2	TRBJ1-3	-	TGTGCCAGCAGCCCGCGGGACTCCTTTAATGGAAACACCATATATTTT	CASSPRDSFNGNTIYF
-	15	TRBV6-5	TRBJ2-1	TRBD2	TGTGCCAGCAGTATTTACGGCGGGGGGGCGAATGAGCAGTTCTTC	CASSIYGGGANEQFF
-	16	TRBV5-6	TRBJ2-7	TRBD2	TGTGCCAGCAGCCCCGACCCGGGACTAGCAGATTACGAGCAGTACTTC	CASSPDPGLADYEQYF
-	16	TRBV25-1	TRBJ2-3	TRBD2	TGTGCCAGCAGTGATCCAGGACTAGCGGTCACAGATACGCAGTATTTT	CASSDPGLAVTDTQYF
-	14	TRBV19	TRBJ1-1	-	TGTGCCAGTAGACCCCGGGAGGGGGGAGCTGAAGCTTTCTTT	CASRPREGGAEAFF
-	13	TRBV5-1	TRBJ1-3	-	TGCGCCAGCAGCGGACTATCTGGAAACACCATATATTTT	CASSGLSGNTIYF
-	15	TRBV5-1	TRBJ2-1	-	TGCGCCAGCAGCAAGGGTGGGAGCTCCTACAATGAGCAGTTCTTC	CASSKGGSSYNEQFF
-	14	TRBV18	TRBJ2-1	TRBD1	TGTGCCAGCTCACCATACCGACAGGGTCATGAGCAGTTCTTC	CASSPYRQGHEQFF
once	13	TRBV9	TRBJ2-7	-	TGTGCCAGCAGCGTAGCGCTCGGGTACGAGCAGTACTTC	CASSVALGYEQYF
-	14	TRBV24-1	TRBJ2-1	-	TGTGCCACCAGGGGAGGGGGAGAGGGGAGTGAGCAGTTCTTC	CATRGGGEGSEQFF
-	14	TRBV5-5	TRBJ1-5	-	TGTGCCAGCAGCTTGGAATGGGCCCGGCCTCCCCAGCATTTT	CASSLEWARPPQHF